This T cell receptor (beta chain) originates from a study of T-cell reconstitution after alpha-beta-depleted transplantation in children. Study-level findings and limits: T-cell numbers and diversity, one year after transplant, stemmed largely from T cells that were newly produced. By about two months after transplant, alpha-beta T cells reportedly arose from several hundred graft clones that had expanded. Surviving thymic progenitors and recipient T cells were the source of high TCRbeta diversity at day 60 in some patients.

This clonotype showed up many times. The antigen is not known. The authors prepared the TCRbeta library with unique molecular identifiers. MiXCR was run by TCRdb on the PCR reads, yielding one entry per CDR3 protein. The data contain about 300,000 distinct CDR3 sequences, around 7.3% of them singletons. Germline V gene sequence: CDR1 MNHEY, CDR2 SVGAGI. Trimming pared 0 bases from V and 4 bases from J, leaving 10 bases between. This CDR3 contains 15 residues. This chain connects TRBV6-5 to TRBJ1-3, with D uncertain. This receptor was identified in a female patient aged 2-9 years who had a stem cell transplant for Fanconi anemia, so the T cells may come from the graft donor. The starting material was peripheral blood, obtained 360 days after TCRalphabeta/CD19-depleted stem cell transplant. Here the CDR3 reads CASSYSILRGNTIYF. The CDR3 DNA reads as TGTGCCAGCAGTTACTCGATTTTGAGAGGAAACACCATATATTTT.